This T cell receptor beta chain was found in a study of blood T cell repertoires in COVID-19 (dated by TCRdb to 2020 to 2022). In terms of the full investigation: The collaborator samples originated in the United States, Italy and Spain and spanned the acute and convalescent phases of COVID-19. The prospective study material was composed of cDNA or gDNA derived from T cells, B-cell-depleted T cells, or PBMCs. Deeply sampled blood TCRbeta repertoires from subjects exposed to, actively infected with, or recovered from COVID-19 were included in the dataset. The repertoires were released in a freely available public database intended as a resource for research on the immune response to SARS-CoV-2. Samples were obtained from the ongoing ImmuneRACE study (first 160 participants) and from over a thousand subjects provided by 6 global collaborators. Nearly every sample came with metadata listing a de-identified subject ID, COVID-19 status, age in years and sex. Where available, HLA class I and class II types were taken from metadata supplied by the sample provider and were not determined by assay-based typing. Summary of the overall study and its limitations: The amount of clinical and demographic metadata varied by source and participant and was provided uncurated.

About this clone itself: Its target antigen remains unknown. Base qualities were left out, and no much larger clone turns up one base away.

Whole blood was collected in K2EDTA tubes by collaborating institutions according to the institutions' own protocols. For TCRbeta analysis, collaborators shipped samples in one of three forms: frozen whole blood, isolated PBMCs, or DNA extracted from either of those sample types. The immunoSEQ Assay, a bias-controlled multiplex PCR, was used to amplify TCRbeta CDR3 regions from genomic DNA. The study's own analysis went as follows. The number of nucleated cells in each sample was estimated from the amplification of reference gene primers within the assay. To quantify the absolute abundance of each unique TCRbeta CDR3 rearrangement, sequence reads were collapsed and filtered. For each sample, productive Simpson clonality was calculated as the square root of Simpson's diversity index over productive rearrangements. TCRdb limited this immuneACCESS table to in-frame rearrangements with V and J called. A share of clones is missing; checked studies link under half to unresolved V genes, and the rest is unexplained. The V and J calls and clone size were taken over from that table, and D and trimming were inferred from the DNA. Recorded for this sample are 200,000 to 250,000 clones; around 82% of them occurred a single time. The leading ten clones occupy roughly 2.9% of the sample.

Based on the germline V gene, the CDR1 and CDR2 sequences are SNHLY and FYNNEI. The cysteine opens and the phenylalanine closes a CDR3 of 13 amino acids. The read is trimmed to its CDR3 DNA, 39 bases read in frame from base 1. Trimming at the junction amounts to 6 bases on V and 0 bases on J, and the germline ends lie 6 bases apart. The receptor comes from a man aged 50 or older with active or convalescent COVID-19. The sample was peripheral blood. The chain is made from TRBV2 and TRBJ2-1; the D gene is possibly TRBD1, with 6 bases matching. The DNA is TGTGCCAGCAGGGACAGCTCCTACAATGAGCAGTTCTTC. Translated, this is CASRDSSYNEQFF.